This T cell receptor (beta chain) was observed in a study of cytomegalovirus exposure and HLA in healthy donors. V was shortened by 6 bases and J by 4 bases, with 15 bases between the two germline ends. Looked up from germline, CDR1 is MGHDK and CDR2 is SYGVNS. The CDR3 has 15 amino acids. With 60 Vbeta and 13 Jbeta primers, the PCR was carried out. Clones were read by immunoSEQ multiplex PCR, and TCRdb kept only the in-frame ones, dropping some. In the table there are 200,000 to 250,000 clones, 65% to 90% of which are singletons. Study-level results: For most TCR beta V segments, an earlier analysis put the productive rate at about 87% or about 30% of the time.

About this clone: The target antigen is unknown.

The J gene is TRBJ1-4, the V gene TRBV25-1; D gene uncertain. Material: PBMCs. This clonotype was sampled from a girl aged 10-17 years in good health and CMV-seronegative. The CDR3 region has the DNA TGTGCCAGCAGGGAGGCACGGACCTTTAATGAAAAACTGTTTTTT. Its protein product is CASREARTFNEKLFF.